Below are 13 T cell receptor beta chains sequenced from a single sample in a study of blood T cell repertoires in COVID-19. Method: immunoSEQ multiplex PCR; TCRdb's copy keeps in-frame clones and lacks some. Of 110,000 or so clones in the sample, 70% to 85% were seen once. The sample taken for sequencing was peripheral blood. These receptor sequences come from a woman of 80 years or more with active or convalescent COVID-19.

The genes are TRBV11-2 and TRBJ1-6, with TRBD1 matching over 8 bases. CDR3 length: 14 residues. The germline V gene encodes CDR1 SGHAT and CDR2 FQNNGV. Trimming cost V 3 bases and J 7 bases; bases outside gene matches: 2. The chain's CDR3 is CASSFRGRNSPLHF. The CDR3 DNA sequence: TGTGCCAGCAGCTTCAGGGGGCGGAATTCACCCCTCCACTTT. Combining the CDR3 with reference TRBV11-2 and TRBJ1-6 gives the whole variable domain EAGVAQSPRYKIIEKRQSVAFWCNPISGHATLYWYQQILGQGPKLLIQFQNNGVVDDSQLPKDRFSAERLKGVDSTLKIQPAKLEDSAVYLCASSFRGRNSPLHFGNGTRLTVT.

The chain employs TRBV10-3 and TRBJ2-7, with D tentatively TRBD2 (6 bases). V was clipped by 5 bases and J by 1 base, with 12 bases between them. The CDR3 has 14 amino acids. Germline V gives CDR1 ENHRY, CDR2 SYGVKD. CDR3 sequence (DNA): TGTGCCATCAGTAAGCGGGCGCTTTCCTACGAGCAGTACTTC. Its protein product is CAISKRALSYEQYF.

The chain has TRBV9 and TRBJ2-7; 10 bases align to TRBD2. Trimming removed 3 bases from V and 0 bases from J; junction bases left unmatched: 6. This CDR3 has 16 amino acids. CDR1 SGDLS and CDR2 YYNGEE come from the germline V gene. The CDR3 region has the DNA TGTGCCAGCAGCGCTGGGGCTAGCGGGAGCTCCTACGAGCAGTACTTC. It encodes CASSAGASGSSYEQYF.

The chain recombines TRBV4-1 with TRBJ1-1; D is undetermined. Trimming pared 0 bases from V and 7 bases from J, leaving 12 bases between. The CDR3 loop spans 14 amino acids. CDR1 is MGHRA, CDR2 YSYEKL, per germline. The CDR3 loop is CASSQDTVVFEAFF. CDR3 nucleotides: TGCGCCAGCAGCCAAGATACGGTGGTGTTTGAAGCTTTCTTT.

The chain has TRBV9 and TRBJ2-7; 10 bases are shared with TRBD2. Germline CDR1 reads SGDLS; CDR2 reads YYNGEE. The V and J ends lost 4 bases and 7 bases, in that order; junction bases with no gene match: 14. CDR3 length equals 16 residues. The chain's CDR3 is CASSPQPSGSSGEQYF. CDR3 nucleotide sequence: TGTGCCAGCAGCCCCCAGCCTAGCGGGAGCTCTGGAGAGCAGTACTTC. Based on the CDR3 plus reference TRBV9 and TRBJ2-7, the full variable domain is DSGVTQTPKHLITATGQRVTLRCSPRSGDLSVYWYQQSLDQGLQFLIQYYNGEERAKGNILERFSAQQFPDLHSELNLSSLELGDSALYFCASSPQPSGSSGEQYFGPGTRLTVT.

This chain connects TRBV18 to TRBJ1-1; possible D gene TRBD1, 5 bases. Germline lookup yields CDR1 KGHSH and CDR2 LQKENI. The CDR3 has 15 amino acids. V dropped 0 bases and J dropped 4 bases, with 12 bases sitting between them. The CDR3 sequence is CASSPPYGGGTEAFF. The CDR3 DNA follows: TGTGCCAGCTCACCACCGTACGGGGGGGGCACTGAAGCTTTCTTT. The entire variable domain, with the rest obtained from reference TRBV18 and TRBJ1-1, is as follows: NAGVMQNPRHLVRRRGQEARLRCSPMKGHSHVYWYRQLPEEGLKFMVYLQKENIIDESGMPKERFSAEFPKEGPSILRIQQVVRGDSAAYFCASSPPYGGGTEAFFGQGTRLTVV.

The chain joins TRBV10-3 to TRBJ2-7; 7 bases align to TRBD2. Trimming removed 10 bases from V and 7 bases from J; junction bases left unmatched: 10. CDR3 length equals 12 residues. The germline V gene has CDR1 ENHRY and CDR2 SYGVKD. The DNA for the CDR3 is TGTGCCACGGGAGGTTTGGGTCGGGAGCAGTACTTC. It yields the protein CATGGLGREQYF.

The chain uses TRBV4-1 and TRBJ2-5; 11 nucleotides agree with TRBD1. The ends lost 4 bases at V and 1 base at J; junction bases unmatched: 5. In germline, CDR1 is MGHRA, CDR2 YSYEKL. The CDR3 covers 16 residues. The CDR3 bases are TGCGCCAGCAGCCCGGGGACAGGGGGGAGCCAAGAGACCCAGTACTTC. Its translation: CASSPGTGGSQETQYF.

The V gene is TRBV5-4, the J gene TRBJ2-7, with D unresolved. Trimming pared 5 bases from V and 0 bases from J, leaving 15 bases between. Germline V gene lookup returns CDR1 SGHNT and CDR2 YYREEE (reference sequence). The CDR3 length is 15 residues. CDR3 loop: CASSSRLLSSYEQYF. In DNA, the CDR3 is TGTGCCAGCAGTTCCCGACTGTTGAGCTCCTACGAGCAGTACTTC. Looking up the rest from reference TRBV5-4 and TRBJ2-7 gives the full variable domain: ETGVTQSPTHLIKTRGQQVTLRCSSQSGHNTVSWYQQALGQGPQFIFQYYREEENGRGNFPPRFSGLQFPNYSSELNVNALELDDSALYLCASSSRLLSSYEQYFGPGTRLTVT.

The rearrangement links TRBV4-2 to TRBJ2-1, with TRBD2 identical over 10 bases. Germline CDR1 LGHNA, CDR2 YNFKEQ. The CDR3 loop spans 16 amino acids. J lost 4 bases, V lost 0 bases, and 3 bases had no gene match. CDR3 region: CASSQDWTSGYNEQFF. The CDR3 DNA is TGTGCCAGCAGCCAAGATTGGACTAGCGGTTACAATGAGCAGTTCTTC.

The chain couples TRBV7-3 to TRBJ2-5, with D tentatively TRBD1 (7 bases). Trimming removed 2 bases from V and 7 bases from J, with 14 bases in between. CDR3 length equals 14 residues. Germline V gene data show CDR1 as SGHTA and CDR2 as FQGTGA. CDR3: CASSLDREVGTQYF. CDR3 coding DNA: TGTGCCAGCAGCTTAGACAGGGAGGTAGGGACCCAGTACTTC. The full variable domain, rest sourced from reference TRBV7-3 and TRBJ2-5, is GAGVSQTPSNKVTEKGKYVELRCDPISGHTALYWYRQSLGQGPEFLIYFQGTGAADDSGLPNDRFFAVRPEGSVSTLKIQRTERGDSAVYLCASSLDREVGTQYFGPGTRLLVL.

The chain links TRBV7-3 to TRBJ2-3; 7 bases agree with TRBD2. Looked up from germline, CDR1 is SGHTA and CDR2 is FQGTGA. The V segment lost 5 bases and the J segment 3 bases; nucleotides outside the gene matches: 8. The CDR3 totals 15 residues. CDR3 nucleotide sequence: TGTGCCAGCAGCCACGGACTAGGAGCAACAGATACGCAGTATTTT. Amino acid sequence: CASSHGLGATDTQYF.

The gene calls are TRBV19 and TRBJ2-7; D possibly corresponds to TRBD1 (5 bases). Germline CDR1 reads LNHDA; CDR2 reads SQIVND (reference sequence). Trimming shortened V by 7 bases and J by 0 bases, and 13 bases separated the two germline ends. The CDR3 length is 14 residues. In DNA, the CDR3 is TGTGCCAGTAAGGGCCGTAGGGGCTCCTACGAGCAGTACTTC. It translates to CASKGRRGSYEQYF.